The rows below give T cell receptor beta chains drawn from one sample of a study of PD-1 blockade in classical Hodgkin lymphoma. Sequenced by immunoSEQ multiplex PCR; TCRdb stores in-frame clones only, minus some. The repertoire includes some 22,000 clones, just under 80% of them detected once, and roughly 16% sits in the top ten. The sample consisted of peripheral blood mononuclear cells (PBMCs), taken before the second cycle of nivolumab. These receptors were obtained from a human donor with classical Hodgkin lymphoma. The CDR3 runs from the conserved cysteine through the conserved F or W. A D gene is named only where the DNA matches it firmly. Clone size appears in some rows only: once, few, many, or a class for an expanded clone.

cdr3_aa | cdr3_nt | d_call | j_call | clone_size | v_call
CASSSSGGDYNEQFF | TGTGCCAGCAGTAGTAGCGGGGGCGACTACAATGAGCAGTTCTTC | TRBD2 | TRBJ2-1 | - | TRBV2
CASSKVPGQPQHF | TGTGCCAGTAGTAAAGTTCCCGGACAGCCCCAGCATTTT | - | TRBJ1-5 | - | TRBV19
CASSASGSKFNEQFF | TGTGCCAGCAGTGCTAGCGGGAGTAAATTCAATGAGCAGTTCTTC | TRBD2 | TRBJ2-1 | - | TRBV6-4
CASSYVLPASSTGAFF | TGTGCCAGCAGTTACGTTTTACCCGCCTCTTCCACTGGAGCTTTCTTT | - | TRBJ1-1 | - | TRBV6-5
CASRKGQFSEQFF | TGTGCCAGCAGGAAGGGCCAGTTTAGTGAGCAGTTCTTC | - | TRBJ2-1 | - | TRBV6-1
CASSLIGGTGNEQFF | TGTGCCAGCAGCCTCATAGGGGGAACGGGCAATGAGCAGTTCTTC | - | TRBJ2-1 | few | TRBV7-2
CASAGPLHF | TGTGCCAGCGCCGGGCCCCTCCACTTT | - | TRBJ1-6 | few | TRBV6-4
CASSVATAGELFF | TGTGCCAGCAGCGTAGCCACGGCCGGGGAGCTGTTTTTT | - | TRBJ2-2 | - | TRBV9
CASSPRVIEGSWGQAKTYEQFF | TGTGCCAGCAGTCCCCGGGTAATTGAGGGGAGCTGGGGACAGGCGAAAACCTATGAGCAGTTCTTC | TRBD1 | TRBJ2-1 | - | TRBV27
CSVVPKGSVYEQYF | TGCAGCGTTGTGCCCAAAGGGAGCGTCTACGAGCAGTACTTC | - | TRBJ2-7 | - | TRBV29-1
CASSGRINSPLHF | TGTGCCAGCTCAGGACGGATAAATTCACCCCTCCACTTT | - | TRBJ1-6 | - | TRBV2
CASSLISPDTQYF | TGCGCCAGCAGCTTAATCTCCCCAGATACGCAGTATTTT | - | TRBJ2-3 | - | TRBV5-1
CAWSTPTGDNEKLFF | TGTGCCTGGAGTACGCCGACAGGCGATAATGAAAAACTGTTTTTT | - | TRBJ1-4 | - | TRBV30
CASSTSGGATSTDTQYF | TGTGCCAGCAGCACCAGCGGGGGGGCGACGAGCACAGATACGCAGTATTTT | TRBD2 | TRBJ2-3 | once | TRBV27
CAWSFRDILNQPQHF | TGTGCCTGGAGTTTTAGAGATATCTTAAATCAGCCCCAGCATTTT | - | TRBJ1-5 | - | TRBV30
CASSLLTGSHSGANVLTF | TGTGCCAGCAGCCTTTTGACAGGGTCCCACTCTGGGGCCAACGTCCTGACTTTC | TRBD1 | TRBJ2-6 | - | TRBV14
CASSLGGANQPQHF | TGCGCCAGCAGCTTGGGGGGAGCCAATCAGCCCCAGCATTTT | - | TRBJ1-5 | - | TRBV5-1
CASSLKGPKETQYF | TGTGCTAGCAGCTTAAAGGGGCCAAAAGAGACCCAGTACTTC | - | TRBJ2-5 | once | TRBV7-7
CASSTSAGTDTQYF | TGTGCCAGCAGCACTAGCGCAGGCACAGATACGCAGTATTTT | TRBD2 | TRBJ2-3 | few | TRBV13
CASSESQGRDEQFF | TGTGCCAGCAGTGAAAGCCAGGGCCGGGATGAGCAGTTCTTC | - | TRBJ2-1 | - | TRBV25-1
CASSEGGGLSQPQHF | TGTGCCAGCAGCGAGGGAGGGGGCTTGAGTCAGCCCCAGCATTTT | TRBD1 | TRBJ1-5 | - | TRBV9
CASSLGLQTTGSNQPQHF | TGCGCCAGCAGCTTGGGCCTACAAACGACAGGGTCCAATCAGCCCCAGCATTTT | TRBD1 | TRBJ1-5 | once | TRBV5-1
CASSSSGTQETQYF | TGCGCCAGCAGCTCGTCCGGGACCCAAGAGACCCAGTACTTC | - | TRBJ2-5 | - | TRBV5-1
CASSQDRNEQFF | TGTGCCAGCAGCCAGGACAGAAATGAGCAGTTCTTC | - | TRBJ2-1 | - | TRBV6-5
CASSPAYEQYF | TGTGCCAGCAGCCCCGCTTACGAGCAGTACTTC | - | TRBJ2-7 | - | TRBV11-2
CASSEEEGFYGYTF | TGTGCCAGCAGTGAAGAGGAGGGTTTCTATGGCTACACCTTC | - | TRBJ1-2 | - | TRBV2
CAWSPGQLFYEQYF | TGTGCCTGGAGTCCCGGACAGCTCTTCTACGAGCAGTACTTC | - | TRBJ2-7 | - | TRBV30
CASNPGGPDNEQFF | TGCGCCAGCAACCCAGGGGGCCCCGACAATGAGCAGTTCTTC | TRBD1 | TRBJ2-1 | - | TRBV23-1
CASSLGSVWTGQQEKLFF | TGTGCCAGCAGCTTAGGGTCCGTGTGGACAGGTCAACAGGAAAAACTGTTTTTT | TRBD1 | TRBJ1-4 | - | TRBV7-9
CASSLSAFHRLYGYTF | TGTGCCAGCAGTTTATCGGCCTTCCATAGACTCTATGGCTACACCTTC | - | TRBJ1-2 | - | TRBV27
CASSLGGQGISEQYF | TGTGCCAGCAGCTTGGGGGGACAGGGGATCTCCGAGCAGTACTTC | TRBD1 | TRBJ2-7 | - | TRBV5-8
CAAAGQGVWELFF | TGTGCCGCTGCGGGACAGGGGGTTTGGGAGCTGTTTTTT | TRBD1 | TRBJ2-2 | - | TRBV19
CASSLGLTNEKLFF | TGTGCCAGCAGCTTGGGGTTGACTAATGAAAAACTGTTTTTT | - | TRBJ1-4 | - | TRBV5-4
CVSTKTGPLFVTGELFF | TGTGTCAGTACCAAAACGGGACCCCTTTTCGTCACCGGGGAGCTGTTTTTT | - | TRBJ2-2 | - | TRBV19
CASSRIPVYTDTQYF | TGTGCCAGCAGCCGAATACCCGTTTACACAGATACGCAGTATTTT | - | TRBJ2-3 | - | TRBV7-2
CASSIRWGADPQYF | TGTGCCAGTAGTATTCGATGGGGGGCAGACCCGCAGTATTTT | - | TRBJ2-3 | - | TRBV19
CASSKVPGSSNQPQHF | TGTGCCAGCAGCAAAGTTCCCGGGAGTAGCAATCAGCCCCAGCATTTT | - | TRBJ1-5 | once | TRBV21-1
CASRVTGGKTDTQYF | TGTGCCAGCAGGGTAACAGGGGGCAAGACAGATACGCAGTATTTT | TRBD1 | TRBJ2-3 | - | TRBV6-5
CASTVSGSDTSPLHF | TGTGCCAGTACCGTTAGCGGATCCGACACTTCACCCCTCCACTTT | - | TRBJ1-6 | - | TRBV19
CASSPSADYSDTQYF | TGCGCCAGCAGCCCCTCGGCAGATTACTCAGATACGCAGTATTTT | - | TRBJ2-3 | - | TRBV5-1
CASINNLNTEAFF | TGTGCCAGCATAAACAACCTGAACACTGAAGCTTTCTTT | - | TRBJ1-1 | - | TRBV6-7
CASSSGQGAWEKLFF | TGTGCCAGCAGCTCCGGACAGGGGGCGTGGGAAAAACTGTTTTTT | TRBD1 | TRBJ1-4 | once | TRBV7-8
CASTRYGATNEKLFF | TGTGCCAGCACGAGATACGGTGCAACTAATGAAAAACTGTTTTTT | - | TRBJ1-4 | - | TRBV6-1
CASSLIGQGGGYTF | TGTGCCAGCAGCTTGATAGGGCAGGGAGGTGGCTACACCTTC | - | TRBJ1-2 | - | TRBV2
CASSQDPASYEQYF | TGCGCCAGCAGCCAAGATCCGGCGTCCTACGAGCAGTACTTC | - | TRBJ2-7 | - | TRBV4-3
CASSGGEFFNYGYTF | TGCGCCAGCAGCGGGGGGGAGTTTTTTAACTATGGCTACACCTTC | - | TRBJ1-2 | - | TRBV5-1
CASSPRLTSGELFF | TGCGCCAGCAGCCCCCGACTCACGTCCGGGGAGCTGTTTTTT | - | TRBJ2-2 | - | TRBV5-1
CASRDAWTQYF | TGTGCCAGCAGGGATGCCTGGACCCAGTACTTC | - | TRBJ2-5 | - | TRBV28
CASASRGGVGTQYF | TGTGCCAGTGCGTCGAGGGGAGGGGTTGGTACGCAGTATTTT | TRBD2 | TRBJ2-3 | - | TRBV2
CASSELVRGVMNTEAFF | TGTGCCAGCAGTGAACTCGTCAGGGGGGTGATGAACACTGAAGCTTTCTTT | TRBD1 | TRBJ1-1 | - | TRBV2
CASSSRGGAEQFF | TGTGCCAGCAGCTCCAGGGGAGGCGCTGAGCAGTTCTTC | - | TRBJ2-1 | - | TRBV7-6
CASSREELAGGPWVSTDTQYF | TGCGCCAGCAGTAGGGAGGAACTAGCGGGAGGGCCCTGGGTAAGCACAGATACGCAGTATTTT | TRBD2 | TRBJ2-3 | - | TRBV10-2
CASSHRVGYGYTF | TGTGCCAGCAGCCACAGGGTTGGCTATGGCTACACCTTC | - | TRBJ1-2 | medium-sized | TRBV14
CASSLIASGPYTDTQYF | TGTGCCAGCAGCTTGATTGCTTCTGGGCCCTACACAGATACGCAGTATTTT | - | TRBJ2-3 | - | TRBV7-8
CASSLAGFNQPQHF | TGTGCCAGCAGCTTAGCAGGTTTCAATCAGCCCCAGCATTTT | - | TRBJ1-5 | - | TRBV11-1